This T cell receptor (beta chain) emerged from a study of blood T cell repertoires in COVID-19. The CDR3 runs 14 residues. Germline loops: CDR1 MNHNS, CDR2 SASEGT. Trimming shortened V by 2 bases and J by 4 bases, and 11 bases separated the two germline ends. Clones were read by immunoSEQ multiplex PCR, and TCRdb kept only the in-frame ones, dropping some. The top ten hold 33% of the sample, which has 37,000 or so clones, 78% seen once. This clone was seen a single time. This clonotype was obtained from a man in his fifties or sixties with acute or convalescent COVID-19. This chain connects TRBV6-1 to TRBJ2-5; D perhaps matches TRBD2 (6 bases). Material: peripheral blood. The CDR3 is CASSESGVPETQYF. For the CDR3, the DNA is TGTGCCAGCAGTGAATCGGGGGTCCCAGAGACCCAGTACTTC.